These 24 T cell receptor beta chains came from one sample sequenced in a study of naive and memory T cell subsets. The beta constant-region primer was an equimolar mix of two oligonucleotides covering TRBC1 and TRBC2. Nested alpha and beta constant-region primers with the SP2 primer drove four PCR rounds on ligated cDNA. TCRdb recomputed calls from the UMI-ligation and nested PCR reads with MiXCR, one row per CDR3 protein. The top ten hold 20% to 30% of the sample, which has roughly 4,600 distinct CDR3 sequences, 4% to 6% seen once. The sequenced material came from effector memory CD8+ T cells from blood. The subset here: effector memory, CD45RA- CD27-. These receptors all come from a human donor in good health.

This clonotype was detected ten times or more. This chain joins TRBV6-5 and TRBJ2-1; D remains unclear. CDR3 length: 13 residues. V dropped 1 base and J dropped 6 bases, with 7 bases sitting between them. Germline V gives CDR1 MNHEY, CDR2 SVGAGI. The CDR3 region is CASSYLSANEQFF. In nucleotides, the CDR3 is TGTGCCAGCAGTTACTTGAGCGCCAATGAGCAGTTCTTC.

Judged by abundance, this clonotype is medium-sized. The chain has TRBV25-1 and TRBJ1-5; tentatively, D is TRBD1 (6 bases). The CDR3 length is 16 residues. Trimming removed 4 bases at V and 0 bases at J, with 13 bases between. Germline V gene data show CDR1 as MGHDK and CDR2 as SYGVNS. The CDR3 loop is CASSGHRDYSNQPQHF. Written as DNA, the CDR3 is TGTGCCAGCAGTGGTCACAGGGACTATAGCAATCAGCCCCAGCATTTT.

This clonotype was recorded at least ten times. The chain carries TRBV6-1 and TRBJ2-7; 8 bases are a match to TRBD1. The CDR3 runs 16 residues. V shed 2 bases, J shed 4 bases, and the junction held 10 bases outside the gene matches. Germline V gene data show CDR1 as MNHNS and CDR2 as SASEGT. This chain's CDR3 is CASSELTGGSIYEQYF. CDR3 in DNA: TGTGCCAGCAGTGAACTCACAGGGGGGTCCATTTACGAGCAGTACTTC.

This clonotype was counted only a few times. The gene calls are TRBV9 and TRBJ2-7; 10 nucleotides agree with TRBD1. Per the germline V gene, CDR1 is SGDLS and CDR2 is YYNGEE. The CDR3 extends over 14 amino acids. V trimming: 4 bases; J trimming: 4 bases; junction bases outside the gene matches: 5. CDR3 DNA: TGTGCCAGCAGCCGCGGACAGGGGGGATACGAGCAGTACTTC. It translates to CASSRGQGGYEQYF.

This clonotype was detected ten times or more. The genes are TRBV6-2 or TRBV6-3 and TRBJ2-3; 12 bases fit TRBD2. J was trimmed by 2 bases and V by 2 bases; bases with no gene match: 8. CDR1 and CDR2 (germline): MNHEY, SVGEGT. The CDR3 spans 18 residues. The CDR3 reads CASSYGLAGGPVTDTQYF. DNA for the CDR3: TGTGCCAGCAGTTACGGGCTAGCGGGAGGGCCCGTCACAGATACGCAGTATTTT.

This clonotype appeared many times. In DNA, the CDR3 is TGCGCCAGCAGGACTAGCAGTTTGTACCAAGAGACCCAGTACTTC. Translated: CASRTSSLYQETQYF. The rearrangement uses TRBV5-1 and TRBJ2-5; 7 nucleotides align to TRBD2. V trimming: 5 bases; J trimming: 0 bases; junction bases outside the gene matches: 7. Germline V gene data show CDR1 as SGHRS and CDR2 as YFSETQ. This CDR3 region has 15 residues. Full variable domain (outside the CDR3, taken from reference TRBV5-1 and TRBJ2-5): KAGVTQTPRYLIKTRGQQVTLSCSPISGHRSVSWYQQTPGQGLQFLFEYFSETQRNKGNFPGRFSGRQFSNSRSEMNVSTLELGDSALYLCASRTSSLYQETQYFGPGTRLLVL.

This clonotype is labeled medium-sized. V and J are TRBV27 and TRBJ1-2; 8 bases are shared with TRBD1. V was clipped by 2 bases and J by 8 bases; unmatched bases: 7. Per germline, CDR1 MNHEY and CDR2 SMNVEV (reference sequence). The CDR3 spans 14 residues. This CDR3 reads CASSLRTGLRGYTF. CDR3 DNA sequence: TGTGCCAGCAGTTTACGGACAGGGTTGCGCGGCTACACCTTC.

This clonotype was observed a handful of times. This chain links TRBV6-5 with TRBJ1-5, with TRBD1 identical over 9 bases. The V gene end was trimmed by 8 bases and the J gene end by 5 bases; junction bases not matched to a gene: 4. The germline V gene encodes CDR1 MNHEY and CDR2 SVGAGI. The CDR3 has 13 amino acids. The CDR3 here is CASGGTGYQPQHF. The CDR3, as DNA: TGTGCCAGCGGTGGGACAGGGTATCAGCCCCAGCATTTT.

A remark on this clonotype: This may be a read error, as it is one base from a much larger clone. The chain combines TRBV3-1 with TRBJ2-7; D unresolved. The CDR3 sequence is 13 residues long. The germline CDR1 and CDR2 sequences are LGHDT and YNNKEL (reference sequence). The CDR3 coding sequence is TGTGCCGGCAGCCACGGTCCGGTGGTCGAGCAGTACTTC. Its translation: CAGSHGPVVEQYF.

This clonotype was picked up a small number of times. Compared with germline, one end of the junction differs, possibly owing to a read error. This chain uses TRBV6-1 with TRBJ2-5; 7 bases agree with TRBD1. The CDR3 spans 14 residues. The germline V gene has CDR1 MNHNS and CDR2 SASEGT. The CDR3 sequence: CASSEGQEEETQYF. In DNA form, the CDR3 reads TGTGCCAGCAGCGAAGGACAGGAGGAAGAGACCCAGTACTTC.

This clonotype occurred many times. The V call is TRBV19, the J call TRBJ2-7; 12 bases are shared with TRBD2. Unmatched junction bases numbered 3, after V lost 3 bases and J lost 3 bases. CDR1 is LNHDA, CDR2 SQIVND, per germline (reference sequence). This CDR3 comprises 15 residues. CDR3 residues: CASSMTSGSGYEQYF. In nucleotides, the CDR3 is TGTGCCAGTAGTATGACTAGCGGGAGTGGCTACGAGCAGTACTTC.

This clonotype was observed a handful of times. J is TRBJ2-1 and V is TRBV6-5; 11 bases map to TRBD2. Germline CDR1 reads MNHEY; CDR2 reads SVGAGI. The trim removed 0 bases at V and 7 bases at J, leaving 14 bases unmatched. The CDR3 is 19 residues long. CDR3 DNA sequence: TGTGCCAGCAGTTACTCAGTCGGTCTAGCGGGAGGTGTGGGAAATGAGCAGTTCTTC. As protein: CASSYSVGLAGGVGNEQFF.

This clonotype was observed a few times. The chain joins TRBV9 to TRBJ2-1, with D possibly matching TRBD1 (6 bases). V dropped 0 bases and J dropped 4 bases, with 11 bases sitting between them. Germline assignment: CDR1 SGDLS and CDR2 YYNGEE. There are 15 residues in the CDR3. CDR3 DNA: TGTGCCAGCAGCGTAGGGACAGATCATTACAATGAGCAGTTCTTC. Amino acid sequence: CASSVGTDHYNEQFF. Full variable domain (outside the CDR3, taken from reference TRBV9 and TRBJ2-1): DSGVTQTPKHLITATGQRVTLRCSPRSGDLSVYWYQQSLDQGLQFLIQYYNGEERAKGNILERFSAQQFPDLHSELNLSSLELGDSALYFCASSVGTDHYNEQFFGPGTRLTVL.

This clonotype was detected many times. This sequence joins TRBV3-1 and TRBJ2-5, with 8 nucleotides matching TRBD2. V dropped 1 base and J dropped 2; count of bases not matched to a gene: 9. The germline V gene encodes CDR1 LGHDT and CDR2 YNNKEL (reference sequence). This CDR3 region has 17 residues. In DNA form, the CDR3 reads TGTGCCAGCAGCCAAGGCGTTAGCGGGGACCCACAAGAGACCCAGTACTTC. This sequence encodes CASSQGVSGDPQETQYF.

In this sample, this clonotype turned up many times. A read error may account for a junction end that differs from germline. This rearrangement joins TRBV6-1 to TRBJ2-3; 11 bases line up with TRBD1. This CDR3 has 15 residues. Germline V CDR1 and CDR2: MNHNS, SASEGT. In nucleotides, the CDR3 is TGTGCCAGCAGCGAAGGACAGGGGGCCACAGATACGCAGTATTTT. Its translation: CASSEGQGATDTQYF.

The V and J genes are TRBV2 and TRBJ1-1, with D unclear. Trimming cost V 8 bases and J 1 base, with 11 bases left between them. Germline V CDR1 and CDR2: SNHLY, FYNNEI. This CDR3 spans 13 amino acids. In DNA form, the CDR3 reads TGTGCCAGCGAAGGGCAGAAGAACACTGAAGCTTTCTTT. It codes for CASEGQKNTEAFF.

Details on this clonotype: A clone one base away is much larger, so this may be a read error. The rearrangement links TRBV19 to TRBJ2-1; 11 bases line up with TRBD2. Germline trimming cut 5 bases from V and 4 bases from J; bases unmatched to any gene: 4. Germline V gene lookup returns CDR1 LNHDA and CDR2 SQIVND (reference sequence). This CDR3 contains 15 residues. The CDR3 DNA reads TGTGCCAGTAGTGAACTAGCGGGAGCATACAATGAGCAGTTCTTC. This translates into CASSELAGAYNEQFF.

This clonotype was detected ten times or more. The rearrangement joins TRBV29-1 to TRBJ2-7; 10 bases fit TRBD2. Germline CDR1 reads SQVTM; CDR2 reads ANQGSEA. The length of the CDR3 is 14 residues. With 6 bases clipped from V and 6 bases from J, the junction kept 11 bases outside the gene matches. DNA of the CDR3: TGCAGCGTGGCTAGCGGGAGTGAGGTTAGCGAGCAGTACTTC. This codes for CSVASGSEVSEQYF.

This clonotype was counted only a few times. The chain uses TRBV6-5 and TRBJ2-7, with D uncertain. CDR3 length: 17 residues. The germline V gene encodes CDR1 MNHEY and CDR2 SVGAGI. V was clipped by 6 bases and J by 6 bases, with 27 bases between them. As DNA, the CDR3 is TGTGCCAGCAGCCAAGAGCCCCACTTGGCACCCTGGGGCGAGCAGTACTTC. Protein: CASSQEPHLAPWGEQYF.

This clonotype was seen repeatedly, ten times or more. The chain couples TRBV27 to TRBJ1-1; 8 nucleotides match TRBD1. Unmatched junction bases numbered 11, after V lost 4 bases and J lost 10 bases. CDR1 is MNHEY, CDR2 SMNVEV, per germline (reference sequence). The length of the CDR3 is 14 residues. The CDR3 protein is CASSWTTGGPGAFF. The CDR3, as DNA: TGTGCCAGCAGTTGGACTACAGGGGGACCTGGAGCTTTCTTT.

This clonotype has a count of ten or more. This chain uses TRBV4-1 with TRBJ2-7; D is undetermined. Germline CDR1 is MGHRA and CDR2 is YSYEKL. This CDR3 is built from 11 residues. The V gene lost 4 bases and the J gene lost 3 bases, with 4 bases spanning the gap. CDR3 region: CASSRGYEQYF. CDR3 nucleotide sequence: TGCGCCAGCAGCCGGGGCTACGAGCAGTACTTC.

Many counts were recorded for this clonotype. The V call is TRBV5-8, the J call TRBJ2-1; D gene ambiguous. The V end lost 3 bases, the J end lost 10 bases, and 14 bases lay between the germline ends. This CDR3 contains 13 residues. Germline lookup yields CDR1 SGHTS and CDR2 YDEGEE. The CDR3 spells CASSSFYASEQFF. In DNA, the CDR3 is TGTGCCAGCAGCTCGTTTTATGCGAGCGAGCAGTTCTTC.

This clonotype showed up many times. The chain uses TRBV7-6 and TRBJ1-4, with TRBD1 identical over 10 bases. This CDR3 is 14 amino acids long. The germline V gene has CDR1 SGHVS and CDR2 FNYEAQ. V trimming: 5 bases; J trimming: 8 bases; junction bases outside the gene matches: 5. CDR3 DNA sequence: TGTGCCAGCAGCCAGATGGACAGGGGGGAAAAACTGTTTTTT. It is translated as CASSQMDRGEKLFF. The complete variable domain, with remaining parts taken from reference TRBV7-6 and TRBJ1-4, reads GAGVSQSPRYKVTKRGQDVALRCDPISGHVSLYWYRQALGQGPEFLTYFNYEAQQDKSGLPNDRFSAERPEGSISTLTIQRTEQRDSAMYRCASSQMDRGEKLFFGSGTQLSVL.

This clonotype was counted ten times or more. V gene TRBV25-1 combines with J gene TRBJ2-4; 9 bases map to TRBD2. The trim removed 2 bases at V and 5 bases at J, leaving 7 bases unmatched. Per germline, CDR1 MGHDK and CDR2 SYGVNS. This CDR3 spans 16 amino acids. The CDR3 here is CASSEGAGGGQNIQYF. The CDR3 DNA is TGTGCCAGCAGTGAAGGGGCGGGAGGGGGGCAAAACATTCAGTACTTC.